Below are 8 T cell receptor beta chains sequenced from a single sample in a study of blood T cells in healthy people across ages. Combining a sample-barcoded 5' primer with a J-beta primer mix, a second PCR ran for roughly 7 to 12 cycles. A single record per CDR3 protein comes from TCRdb applying MiXCR to the 5' RACE reads. The sample carries about 1,800,000 distinct CDR3 sequences, approximately 28% recorded once. Sequenced input: blood. The receptors stem from a woman aged 25 to 39 in good health.

Notes on this clonotype: A much larger clone is a single base away; this may be a read error. The chain recombines TRBV15 with TRBJ2-7, with 9 bases aligning to TRBD2. The CDR3 runs 17 residues. CDR1 is LNHNV and CDR2 is YYDKDF in the germline V gene (reference sequence). In DNA form, the CDR3 reads TGTGTCACCAGCAGTGTGGGAGCGGGGGGACTATTCTACGAGCAGTACTTC. It translates to CVTSSVGAGGLFYEQYF.

This clonotype was detected many times. The CDR3 DNA reads as TGTGCCAGCAGAGATTCCGGACAGGGCAACTATGGCTACACCTTC. Amino acids: CASRDSGQGNYGYTF. The genes are TRBV28 and TRBJ1-2; 8 bases fit TRBD1. Germline V lookup: CDR1 MDHEN, CDR2 SYDVKM. V was pared by 6 bases and J by 2 bases, with 8 bases of the junction left unmatched. The CDR3 sequence is 15 residues long.

A single count supports this clonotype. The chain employs TRBV6-1 and TRBJ1-5, with D maybe TRBD1 (5 bases). V lost 3 bases and J lost 5, with 14 bases in between. The CDR3 has 15 residues. Per germline, CDR1 MNHNS and CDR2 SASEGT. The CDR3, as DNA: TGTGCCAGCAGTGAGGGGGGGGATGAATATCAGCCCCAGCATTTT. This translates into CASSEGGDEYQPQHF.

V usage is TRBV5-6 and J usage is TRBJ2-7; TRBD1 aligns across 7 bases. The J call is uncertain, as TRBJ2-5 better fits the DNA end. The length of the CDR3 is 15 residues. Germline V lookup: CDR1 SGHDT, CDR2 YYEEEE. This CDR3 is CASRFGTVRGETQYF. DNA of the CDR3: TGTGCCAGCAGATTCGGGACAGTCCGCGGTGAGACCCAGTACTTC.

The rearrangement links TRBV21-1 to TRBJ1-5; the DNA was not used to check the table's D call, TRBD1. TRBV21-1 is shown as a pseudogene. This CDR3 has 12 residues. The CDR3 DNA reads as TGTGCCATCCCTGGGCAAGATCAGCCCCAGCATTTT. This translates into CAIPGQDQPQHF.

This clonotype was seen only a few times. Here the CDR3 DNA reads TGTGCCAGCAGCCAAGATCGGCATGCCTCGTGGGGCTACACCTTC. Amino acids: CASSQDRHASWGYTF. This chain connects TRBV3-1 to TRBJ1-2; D is unresolved. This CDR3 comprises 15 residues. V shed 0 bases and J shed 8 bases, with 16 bases lying between them. Germline-derived CDR1 and CDR2 are LGHDT and YNNKEL (reference sequence).

V and J are TRBV5-1 and TRBJ2-1; D unclear. V was cut by 1 base and J by 8 bases, with 7 bases left in between. The CDR3 loop spans 12 amino acids. The germline V gene encodes CDR1 SGHRS and CDR2 YFSETQ. This CDR3 reads CASSLLDDEQFF. The DNA for the CDR3 is TGCGCCAGCAGCTTGTTAGACGATGAGCAGTTCTTC. Full variable domain (missing parts from reference TRBV5-1 and TRBJ2-1): KAGVTQTPRYLIKTRGQQVTLSCSPISGHRSVSWYQQTPGQGLQFLFEYFSETQRNKGNFPGRFSGRQFSNSRSEMNVSTLELGDSALYLCASSLLDDEQFFGPGTRLTVL.

This clonotype was detected many times. In DNA, the CDR3 is TGCAGTGGGGGAGGGGGGAGATACGAGCAGTACTTC. Encoded protein: CSGGGGRYEQYF. This chain links TRBV20-1 with TRBJ2-7; D is perhaps TRBD2 (7 bases). CDR3 size: 12 residues. The germline CDR1 and CDR2 sequences are DFQATT and SNEGSKA (reference sequence). With 7 bases removed from V and 4 bases from J, the gap between germline ends came to 14 bases.